This note documents a single T cell receptor beta chain sequence. These data belong to a study of blood T cells in healthy people across ages. There were at least 5 micrograms of total RNA extracted from every sample. Germline V lookup: CDR1 LGHDT, CDR2 YNNKEL (reference sequence). The CDR3 extends over 16 amino acids. The germline V and J ends were trimmed by 0 bases and 2 bases, with 14 bases remaining between them. Primed by a sample-barcoded 5' primer and a J-beta primer mix, a second PCR proceeded for about 6 to 12 cycles. TCRdb re-analysed the 5' RACE reads in MiXCR, keeping a single row per CDR3 protein. The table shows approximately 780,000 distinct CDR3 sequences, with about 26% occurring only once. In addition, the sample was reused for a study of T cells of mothers and their children.

Material for sequencing was blood. This TCR came from a boy aged 5-17 years in good health. This chain uses TRBV3-1 with TRBJ2-7, with D tentatively TRBD2 (6 bases). CDR3 in amino acids: CASSQDLQRATYEQYF. CDR3 DNA: TGTGCCAGCAGCCAAGATCTTCAGCGGGCGACCTACGAGCAGTACTTC.